Presented here are 20 T cell receptor beta chains from one specimen sequenced in a study of T cell responses to AZD1222 COVID-19 vaccine. The repertoire was sequenced with immunoSEQ multiplex PCR; TCRdb's copy has only in-frame clones and lacks some. The repertoire holds 90,000 to 130,000 clones, roughly nine tenths seen once, with roughly 3% in the top ten. The source material was peripheral blood, sampled on day 0 of AZD1222 vaccination. Receptors were obtained from an adult in good health.

The chain has TRBV14 and TRBJ1-6; possible D gene TRBD1, 5 bases. With 1 base removed from V and 7 bases from J, the gap between germline ends came to 14 bases. The CDR3 has 16 amino acids. The germline gives CDR1 SGHDN, CDR2 FVKESK. CDR3: CASSQGGTIWNSPLHF. In DNA, the CDR3 is TGTGCCAGCAGCCAAGGAGGGACGATATGGAATTCACCCCTCCACTTT.

The genes are TRBV5-7 and TRBJ1-5; D possibly corresponds to TRBD1 (5 bases). TRBV5-7 is an open reading frame whose function is uncertain. The CDR3 covers 16 residues. Between the trimmed V and J ends, which lost 3 bases and 0 bases, there was a span of 13 bases. The CDR3 DNA follows: TGTGCCAGCAGCTGGCCTCTAGGGGATAGCAATCAGCCCCAGCATTTT. This sequence encodes CASSWPLGDSNQPQHF.

The genes are TRBV20-1 and TRBJ2-7; D not resolved. This CDR3 comprises 9 residues. The V end was cut by 5 bases, the J end by 11 bases, with 10 bases between. Germline CDR1 is DFQATT and CDR2 is SNEGSKA (reference sequence). CDR3 sequence reads: CSAGVPEYF. CDR3 DNA sequence: TGCAGTGCTGGGGTGCCGGAGTACTTC.

The chain couples TRBV28 to TRBJ1-2, with TRBD1 matching 7 bases. The CDR3 has 17 amino acids. Germline V gene sequence: CDR1 MDHEN, CDR2 SYDVKM. With 8 bases clipped from V and 5 bases from J, the junction kept 20 bases outside the gene matches. This CDR3 reads CASHLGAGGKKGYGYTF. CDR3 coding DNA: TGTGCCAGCCACCTCGGGGCAGGGGGGAAGAAAGGATATGGCTACACCTTC.

This rearrangement joins TRBV9 to TRBJ1-2, with D possibly being TRBD1 (6 bases). The germline V and J ends were trimmed by 4 bases and 6 bases, with 16 bases remaining between them. The CDR3 consists of 14 residues. CDR1 and CDR2 (germline): SGDLS, YYNGEE. The CDR3, as DNA: TGTGCCAGCAGCCCCGGGACACCCGTTAATGGCTACACCTTC. It specifies CASSPGTPVNGYTF. Full variable domain (remainder filled in from reference TRBV9 and TRBJ1-2): DSGVTQTPKHLITATGQRVTLRCSPRSGDLSVYWYQQSLDQGLQFLIQYYNGEERAKGNILERFSAQQFPDLHSELNLSSLELGDSALYFCASSPGTPVNGYTFGSGTRLTVV.

The CDR3 nucleotides read TGTGCCACCAGTAGGCGCGGAATCACAGATACGCAGTATTTT. As protein: CATSRRGITDTQYF. This sequence joins TRBV24-1 and TRBJ2-3, with unresolved D. Trimming left V 6 bases short and J 2 bases short, with 11 bases between. Germline CDR1 and CDR2: KGHDR and SFDVKD. The CDR3 has 14 amino acids.

The chain links TRBV9 to TRBJ2-3; D tentatively fits TRBD1 or TRBD2 (6 bases each). Germline V gives CDR1 SGDLS, CDR2 YYNGEE. This CDR3 spans 16 amino acids. Trimming shortened V by 4 bases and J by 4 bases, and 19 bases separated the two germline ends. As DNA, the CDR3 is TGTGCCAGCAGCCAACTAGCTGGGGGCGGTTCAGATACGCAGTATTTT. This translates into CASSQLAGGGSDTQYF.

The rearrangement joins TRBV6-2 or TRBV6-3 to TRBJ2-7, with D unclear. V lost 5 bases, J lost 3 bases, and 5 bases lay in between. CDR1 and CDR2 from the germline V gene are MNHEY and SVGEGT. CDR3 length: 11 amino acids. CDR3 protein: CASSHIYEQYF. The DNA of the CDR3 is TGTGCCAGCAGTCACATCTACGAGCAGTACTTC.

In this sample, this clone turned up once. This sequence joins TRBV18 and TRBJ2-7; D is perhaps TRBD1 (7 bases). CDR1 is KGHSH, CDR2 LQKENI, per germline. V dropped 2 bases and J dropped 5 bases, with 16 bases sitting between them. This CDR3 region has 15 residues. The CDR3 sequence: CASSPFQGEADEQYF. CDR3 DNA: TGTGCCAGCTCACCATTTCAGGGGGAGGCCGACGAGCAGTACTTC.

The CDR3 reads CASNRPFDGGQETQYF. The CDR3 DNA is TGTGCCAGCAACCGCCCCTTCGACGGGGGACAAGAGACCCAGTACTTC. The rearrangement joins TRBV18 to TRBJ2-5; tentatively, D is TRBD2 (6 bases). Trimming cost V 8 bases and J 2 bases, with 21 bases left between them. This CDR3 is built from 16 residues. Germline lookup yields CDR1 KGHSH and CDR2 LQKENI.

V is TRBV6-6 and J is TRBJ1-1, with a tentative D call TRBD1 (5 bases). Trimming cost V 2 bases and J 5 bases, with 18 bases left between them. The germline V gene has CDR1 MNHNY and CDR2 SVGAGI (reference sequence). CDR3 length: 16 amino acids. CDR3 in amino acids: CASSYGMSRGITEAFF. CDR3 sequence (DNA): TGTGCCAGCAGTTACGGGATGAGTAGGGGAATTACTGAAGCTTTCTTT.

Of note for this clone: One end of the junction does not line up with germline, which may come from a read error. The chain uses TRBV6-1 and TRBJ1-1; D call uncertain. Germline assignment: CDR1 MNHNS and CDR2 SASEGT. This CDR3 is 12 amino acids long. CDR3 sequence (DNA): TGTGCCAGCAGAGAAGGTTGGGGTGAAGCTTTCTTT. Protein: CASREGWGEAFF.

This rearrangement joins TRBV28 to TRBJ1-1; no clear D. The CDR3 is 12 amino acids. Per germline, CDR1 MDHEN and CDR2 SYDVKM. V shed 7 bases and J shed 3 bases, with 9 bases lying between them. The CDR3 is CASTNRYTEAFF. The CDR3 DNA is TGTGCCAGCACCAATAGGTACACTGAAGCTTTCTTT. The variable domain in full, completed from reference TRBV28 and TRBJ1-1, reads DVKVTQSSRYLVKRTGEKVFLECVQDMDHENMFWYRQDPGLGLRLIYFSYDVKMKEKGDIPEGYSVSREKKERFSLILESASTNQTSMYLCASTNRYTEAFFGQGTRLTVV.

A few counts support this clone. V usage is TRBV2 and J usage is TRBJ2-7; 10 bases match TRBD2. The V gene's germline CDR1 is SNHLY and CDR2 FYNNEI. The CDR3 contains 14 residues. V was clipped by 7 bases and J by 1 base; unmatched bases: 4. CDR3 region: CASIRSGGSYEQYF. The CDR3 DNA reads as TGTGCCAGCATCCGTAGCGGGGGGTCCTACGAGCAGTACTTC.

The chain uses TRBV5-6 and TRBJ2-3, with TRBD2 identical over 11 bases. Germline-derived CDR1 and CDR2 are SGHDT and YYEEEE. The V gene end was trimmed by 5 bases and the J gene end by 6 bases; junction bases not matched to a gene: 2. This CDR3 spans 13 amino acids. The CDR3 DNA reads as TGTGCCAGCAGTACTAGCGGGGGCGATACGCAGTATTTT. Its translation: CASSTSGGDTQYF.

The CDR3 sequence is CASKKPVRAGVSTDTQYF. The CDR3 nucleotides read TGCGCCAGCAAAAAACCGGTCCGGGCGGGAGTTAGCACAGATACGCAGTATTTT. V is TRBV5-1 and J is TRBJ2-3, with TRBD2 matching over 7 bases. Trimming removed 6 bases from V and 0 bases from J; junction bases left unmatched: 16. The CDR3 has 18 amino acids. CDR1 is SGHRS, CDR2 YFSETQ, per germline.

The CDR3 sequence: CASSLREITYEQYF. CDR3 bases: TGTGCCAGCAGCTTAAGGGAAATTACCTACGAGCAGTACTTC. V usage is TRBV7-2 and J usage is TRBJ2-7; D ambiguous. The CDR3 has 14 residues. The germline V gene encodes CDR1 SGHTA and CDR2 FQGNSA. The ends were cut back, 2 bases at V and 2 bases at J, with 10 bases in the middle.

The chain's CDR3 is CASIQQGVTEAFF. CDR3 bases: TGTGCCAGCATTCAGCAGGGAGTCACTGAAGCTTTCTTT. The rearrangement uses TRBV12-3 or TRBV12-4 and TRBJ1-1; tentative D call: TRBD1 (5 bases). Trimming removed 7 bases at V and 4 bases at J, with 13 bases between. This CDR3 spans 13 amino acids.

The CDR3 loop is CASSQHFRGQGGEAFF. The CDR3 bases are TGTGCCAGCAGCCAACATTTTCGGGGACAGGGAGGGGAGGCTTTCTTT. The chain links TRBV3-1 (or the pseudogene TRBV3-2) to TRBJ1-1; 9 positions match TRBD1. The germline V gene encodes CDR1 LGHDT and CDR2 YNNKEL (reference sequence). The J segment lost 11 bases and the V segment lost 2 bases, leaving 15 bases of the junction unmatched. The CDR3 has 16 residues.

The gene calls are TRBV6-1 and TRBJ2-7, with 8 positions matching TRBD1. The CDR3 has 17 residues. The ends lost 1 base at V and 1 base at J; junction bases unmatched: 9. Germline values: CDR1 MNHNS, CDR2 SASEGT. The CDR3 DNA sequence: TGTGCCAGCAGTGAAGGTTGGACAGGGACAATTTCCTACGAGCAGTACTTC. This sequence encodes CASSEGWTGTISYEQYF.